This TCR beta chain was identified in a study of CD8+ T cells in alopecia areata. Reverse transcription of extracted RNA yielded cDNA, which provided the sequencing template. Repertoires were generated with immunoSEQ multiplex PCR, while TCRdb's copy carries only in-frame clones and drops some. The table records around 250,000 clones, 65% to 70% of them present only once. Both peripheral blood and punch biopsies of lesional scalp skin were obtained from patients who had alopecia areata. The clonotype was recovered from a human donor with alopecia areata. This specimen consisted of CD4+ T cells sorted from blood, obtained at week 0.

This CDR3 is CAWSAQETGNEKLFF. CDR3 coding DNA: TGTGCCTGGAGTGCCCAGGAGACAGGGAATGAAAAACTGTTTTTT. V is TRBV30 and J is TRBJ1-4; 7 bases match TRBD1. Germline loops: CDR1 GTSNPN, CDR2 SVGIG (reference sequence). V was clipped by 1 base and J by 5 bases; unmatched bases: 7. The CDR3 extends over 15 amino acids.